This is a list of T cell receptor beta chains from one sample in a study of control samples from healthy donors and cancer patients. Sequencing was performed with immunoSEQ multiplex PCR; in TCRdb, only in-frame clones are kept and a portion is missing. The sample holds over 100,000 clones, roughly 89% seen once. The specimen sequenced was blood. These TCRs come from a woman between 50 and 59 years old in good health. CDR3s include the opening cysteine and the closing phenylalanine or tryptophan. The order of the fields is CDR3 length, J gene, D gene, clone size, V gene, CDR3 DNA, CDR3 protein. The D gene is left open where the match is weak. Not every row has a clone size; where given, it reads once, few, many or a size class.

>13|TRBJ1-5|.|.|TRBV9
TGTGCCAGCAGCGTAGGTAGCAATCAGCCCCAGCATTTT
CASSVGSNQPQHF
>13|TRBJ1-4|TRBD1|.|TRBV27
TGTGCCAGCAGTGACAGGGATGGAGAAAAACTGTTTTTT
CASSDRDGEKLFF
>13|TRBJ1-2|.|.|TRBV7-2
TGTGCCAGCAGCCTGACTCGACTATCTGGCTACACCTTC
CASSLTRLSGYTF
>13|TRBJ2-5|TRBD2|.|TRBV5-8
TGTGCCAGCAGCCCGGGGGGAGCCCCGGGCCAGTACTTC
CASSPGGAPGQYF
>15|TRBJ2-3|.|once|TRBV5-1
TGCGCCAGCAGCTCCGCGCCCGACAGCACAGATACGCAGTATTTT
CASSSAPDSTDTQYF
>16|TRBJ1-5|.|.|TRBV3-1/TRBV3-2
TGTGCCAGCAGCCCCAACAGGGAGCTTAGCAATCAGCCCCAGCATTTT
CASSPNRELSNQPQHF
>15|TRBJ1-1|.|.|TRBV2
TGTGCCAGCAGTGAAACCGGACACCTGAACACTGAAGCTTTCTTT
CASSETGHLNTEAFF
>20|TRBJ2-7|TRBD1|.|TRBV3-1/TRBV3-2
TGTGCCAGCAGCCAAGGATACGTATCGGGCCGGACAGGTAGTAGCTACGAGCAGTACTTC
CASSQGYVSGRTGSSYEQYF
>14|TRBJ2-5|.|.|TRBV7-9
TGTGCCAGCGGCGTTCGGGGTACTCAAGAGACCCAGTACTTC
CASGVRGTQETQYF
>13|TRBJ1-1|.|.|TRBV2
TGTGCCAGCATTCTTGACGAGAACACTGAAGCTTTCTTT
CASILDENTEAFF
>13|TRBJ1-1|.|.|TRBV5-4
TGTGCCAGCGGAGCCCCCGGGGTCACTGAAGCTTTCTTT
CASGAPGVTEAFF
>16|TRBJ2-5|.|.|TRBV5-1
TGCGCCAGCAGCTTGGAGGTGCGCGTTTACCAAGAGACCCAGTACTTC
CASSLEVRVYQETQYF
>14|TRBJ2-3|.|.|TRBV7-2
TGTGCCAGCAGCTTGTCTGCGTTCACAGATACGCAGTATTTT
CASSLSAFTDTQYF
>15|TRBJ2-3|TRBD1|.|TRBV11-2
TGTGCCAGCAGCTTTTTGGGACAGACCACAGATACGCAGTATTTT
CASSFLGQTTDTQYF
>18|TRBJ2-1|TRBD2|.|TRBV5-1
TGCGCCAGCAGCTTCTCTAGCGGGAGGGCGGGGTCCTACAATGAGCAGTTCTTC
CASSFSSGRAGSYNEQFF
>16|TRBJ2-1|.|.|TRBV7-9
TGTGCCAGCAGCTTAGTGGGCGGGACCGCCTACAATGAGCAGTTCTTC
CASSLVGGTAYNEQFF
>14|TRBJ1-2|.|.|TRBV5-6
TGTGCCAGCAGCCCAGGGGCCCTACTCTATGGCTACACCTTC
CASSPGALLYGYTF
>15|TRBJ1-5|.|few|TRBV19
TGTGCCAGTAGACCCCTAGACAGCGAAATCCAGCCCCAGCATTTT
CASRPLDSEIQPQHF
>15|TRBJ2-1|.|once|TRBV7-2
TGTGCCAGCAGCCAAGTAAGCGGCACGTACAATGAGCAGTTCTTC
CASSQVSGTYNEQFF
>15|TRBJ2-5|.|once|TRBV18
TGTGCCAGCTCACCGCTTACCGGGAACCAAGAGACCCAGTACTTC
CASSPLTGNQETQYF
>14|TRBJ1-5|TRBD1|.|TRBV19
TGTGCCAGTAGTATTGGGACAGGGCTTCAGCCCCAGCATTTT
CASSIGTGLQPQHF
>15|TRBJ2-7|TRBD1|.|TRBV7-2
TGTGCCAGCAGCCGGGACAGGGTTGGGGACTACGAGCAGTACTTC
CASSRDRVGDYEQYF
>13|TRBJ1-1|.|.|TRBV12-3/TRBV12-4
TGTGCCAGCAGTTTAAACAGGGCCACTGAAGCTTTCTTT
CASSLNRATEAFF
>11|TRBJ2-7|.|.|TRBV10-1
TGCGCCAGCCGGGGGACTGGCGAGCAGTACTTC
CASRGTGEQYF
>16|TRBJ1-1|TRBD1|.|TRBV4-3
TGCGCCAGCAGCCAAGCAGGGGGTCTGAGGAGTACTGAAGCTTTCTTT
CASSQAGGLRSTEAFF
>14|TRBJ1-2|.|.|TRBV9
TGTGCCAGCAGCGTAGTCGGGGGCGACTATGGCTACACCTTC
CASSVVGGDYGYTF
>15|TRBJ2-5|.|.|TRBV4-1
TGCGCCAGCAGCCAAGGTTCCGTCCGGGGGCGGACCCAGTACTTC
CASSQGSVRGRTQYF
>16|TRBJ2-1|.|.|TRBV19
TGTGCCAGTAGTGCCCCCGGCCGGCTAGGGGACAATGAGCAGTTCTTC
CASSAPGRLGDNEQFF
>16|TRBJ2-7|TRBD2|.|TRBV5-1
TGCGCCAGCAGCCCTGCAGCTAGCGGGGTTTCTTACGAGCAGTACTTC
CASSPAASGVSYEQYF
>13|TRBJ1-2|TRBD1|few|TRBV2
TGTGCCAGTCAACAGGGGGCTAGCTATGGCTACACCTTC
CASQQGASYGYTF
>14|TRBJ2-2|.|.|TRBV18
TGTGCCAGCTCCAGACGCACGAGCACCGGGGAGCTGTTTTTT
CASSRRTSTGELFF
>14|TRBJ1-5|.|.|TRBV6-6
TGTGCCAGCAGGGAAGTGGGGAATAGGCAGCCCCAGCATTTT
CASREVGNRQPQHF
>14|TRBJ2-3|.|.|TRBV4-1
TGCGCCAGCAGCCAAAACGGTCGCACAGATACGCAGTATTTT
CASSQNGRTDTQYF
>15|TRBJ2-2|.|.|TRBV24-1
TGTGCCACCAGACCGCGTGGCGCGAACACCGGGGAGCTGTTTTTT
CATRPRGANTGELFF
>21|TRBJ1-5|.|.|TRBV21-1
TGTGCCAGCAGCAAAGCGATTATCAGTGGGACGGTTACCACGCTGCATCAGCCCCAGCATTTT
CASSKAIISGTVTTLHQPQHF
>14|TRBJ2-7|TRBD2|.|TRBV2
TGTGCCAGCAGTGAAGGCGGGGGGGCCCACGAGCAGTACTTC
CASSEGGGAHEQYF
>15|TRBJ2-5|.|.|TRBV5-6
TGTGCCAGCAGGATAACCGGGTCCCTACAAGAGACCCAGTACTTC
CASRITGSLQETQYF
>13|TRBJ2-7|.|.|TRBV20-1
TGCAGTGCTAGTGGACGGAGCTCCTACGAGCAGTACTTC
CSASGRSSYEQYF
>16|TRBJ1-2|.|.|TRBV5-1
TGCGCCAGCACAAGCGGGGCAGGGTCTCCCAACTATGGCTACACCTTC
CASTSGAGSPNYGYTF